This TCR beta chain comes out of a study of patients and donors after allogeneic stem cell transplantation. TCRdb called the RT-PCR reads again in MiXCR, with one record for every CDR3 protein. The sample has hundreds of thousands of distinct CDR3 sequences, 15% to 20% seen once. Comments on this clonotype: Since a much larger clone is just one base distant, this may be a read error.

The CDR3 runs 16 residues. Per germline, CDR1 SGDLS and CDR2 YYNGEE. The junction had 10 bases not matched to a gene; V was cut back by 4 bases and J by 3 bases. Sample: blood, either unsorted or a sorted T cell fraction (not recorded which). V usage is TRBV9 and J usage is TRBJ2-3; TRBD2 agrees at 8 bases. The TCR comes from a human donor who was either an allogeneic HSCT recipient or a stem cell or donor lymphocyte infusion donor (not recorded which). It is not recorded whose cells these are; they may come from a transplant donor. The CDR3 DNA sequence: TGTGCCAGCAGCTTCGCTAGCGGGTGGAAAACAGATACGCAGTATTTT. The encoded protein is CASSFASGWKTDTQYF.